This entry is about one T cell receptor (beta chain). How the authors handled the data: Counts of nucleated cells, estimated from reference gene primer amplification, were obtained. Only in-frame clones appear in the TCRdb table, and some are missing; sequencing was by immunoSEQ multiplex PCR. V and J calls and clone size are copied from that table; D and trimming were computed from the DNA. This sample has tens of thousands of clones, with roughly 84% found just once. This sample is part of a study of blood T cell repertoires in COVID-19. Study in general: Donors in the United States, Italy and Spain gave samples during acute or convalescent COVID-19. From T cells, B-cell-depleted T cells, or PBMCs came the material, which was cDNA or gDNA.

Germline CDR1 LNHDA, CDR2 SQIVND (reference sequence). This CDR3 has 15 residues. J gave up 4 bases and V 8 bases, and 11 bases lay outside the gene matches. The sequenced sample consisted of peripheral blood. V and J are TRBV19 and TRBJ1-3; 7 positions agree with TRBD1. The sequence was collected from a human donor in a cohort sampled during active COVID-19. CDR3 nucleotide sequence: TGTGCCAGTCGAAAAGACAGGGCCAGCGGAAACACCATATATTTT. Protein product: CASRKDRASGNTIYF.